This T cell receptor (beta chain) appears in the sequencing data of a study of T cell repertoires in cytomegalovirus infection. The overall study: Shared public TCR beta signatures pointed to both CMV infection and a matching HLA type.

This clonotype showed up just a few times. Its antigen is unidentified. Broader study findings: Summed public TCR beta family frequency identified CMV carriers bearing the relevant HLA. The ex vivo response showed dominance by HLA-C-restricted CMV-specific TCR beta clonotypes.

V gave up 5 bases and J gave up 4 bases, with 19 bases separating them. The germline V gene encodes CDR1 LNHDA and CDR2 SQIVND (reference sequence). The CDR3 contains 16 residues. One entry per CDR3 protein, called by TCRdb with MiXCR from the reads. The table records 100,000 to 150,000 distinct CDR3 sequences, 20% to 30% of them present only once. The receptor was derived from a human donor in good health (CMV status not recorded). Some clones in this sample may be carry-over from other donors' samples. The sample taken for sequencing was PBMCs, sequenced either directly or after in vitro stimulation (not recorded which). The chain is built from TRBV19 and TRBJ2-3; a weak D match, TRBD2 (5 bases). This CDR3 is CASSGLLAVDADTQYF. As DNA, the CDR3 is TGTGCCAGTAGTGGACTGCTAGCCGTGGACGCAGATACGCAGTATTTT. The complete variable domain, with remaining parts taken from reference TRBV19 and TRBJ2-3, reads DGGITQSPKYLFRKEGQNVTLSCEQNLNHDAMYWYRQDPGQGLRLIYYSQIVNDFQKGDIAEGYSVSREKKESFPLTVTSAQKNPTAFYLCASSGLLAVDADTQYFGPGTRLTVL.